The rows below give T cell receptor beta chains drawn from one sample of a study of technical replicates of blood from several donors. Clones were sequenced by immunoSEQ multiplex PCR, and TCRdb holds only the in-frame ones, with some missing. This sample has tens of thousands of clones, with under 99% found just once. Specimen: T cells isolated from PBMCs. Receptor source: a human donor in good health. Each CDR3 is given with its conserved first and last residue. Each record gives: V gene, J gene, CDR3 length, CDR3 protein.

v_gene: TRBV28; j_gene: TRBJ1-5; len: 14; CDR3aa: CASSLVTDNQPQHF
v_gene: TRBV5-1; j_gene: TRBJ2-7; len: 14; CDR3aa: CASSRGLAAFEQYF
v_gene: TRBV2; j_gene: TRBJ2-5; len: 13; CDR3aa: CASSTGFRETQYF
v_gene: TRBV28; j_gene: TRBJ1-2; len: 16; CDR3aa: CASTSGQSASNYGYTF
v_gene: TRBV28; j_gene: TRBJ1-5; len: 16; CDR3aa: CASSLPPGTQDQPQHF
v_gene: TRBV10-3; j_gene: TRBJ2-6; len: 16; CDR3aa: CAITKDRPSGANVLTF
v_gene: TRBV6-5; j_gene: TRBJ1-4; len: 13; CDR3aa: CASSNRGREKLFF
v_gene: TRBV9; j_gene: TRBJ1-5; len: 13; CDR3aa: CASSSGGGQPQHF
v_gene: TRBV28; j_gene: TRBJ1-3; len: 14; CDR3aa: CASRPTGVGDTIYF
v_gene: TRBV11-2; j_gene: TRBJ2-7; len: 13; CDR3aa: CASSSTRDYPSYF
v_gene: TRBV5-1; j_gene: TRBJ2-5; len: 15; CDR3aa: CASSLVRQIEETQYF
v_gene: TRBV28; j_gene: TRBJ1-4; len: 19; CDR3aa: CASSNLRGQGSFLHEKLFF
v_gene: TRBV5-5; j_gene: TRBJ1-5; len: 17; CDR3aa: CASSLGQNSEGYQPQHF
v_gene: TRBV13; j_gene: TRBJ1-1; len: 13; CDR3aa: CASSLGGNTEAFF
v_gene: TRBV4-3; j_gene: TRBJ1-1; len: 16; CDR3aa: CASSQDSGGLNTEAFF
v_gene: TRBV2; j_gene: TRBJ1-4; len: 15; CDR3aa: CASSLETGVGEKLFF
v_gene: TRBV7-7; j_gene: TRBJ2-5; len: 17; CDR3aa: CASSLDFLGLRRETQYF
v_gene: TRBV5-4; j_gene: TRBJ2-3; len: 15; CDR3aa: CASSPGIAGVDTQYF
v_gene: TRBV11-2; j_gene: TRBJ2-3; len: 13; CDR3aa: CASSFGHTDTQYF
v_gene: TRBV9; j_gene: TRBJ2-7; len: 15; CDR3aa: CASSVGDDTFYEQYF
v_gene: TRBV2; j_gene: TRBJ2-3; len: 13; CDR3aa: CASRSGGADTQYF
v_gene: TRBV28; j_gene: TRBJ2-1; len: 16; CDR3aa: CASSGLAGEAYNEQFF
v_gene: TRBV5-4; j_gene: TRBJ1-2; len: 13; CDR3aa: CASSLVSGSGYTF
v_gene: TRBV2; j_gene: TRBJ1-2; len: 16; CDR3aa: CASIPGLRVANYGYTF
v_gene: TRBV6-5; j_gene: TRBJ2-7; len: 15; CDR3aa: CASSPRTSGNREQYF
v_gene: TRBV5-8; j_gene: TRBJ2-7; len: 12; CDR3aa: CASNTGSYEQYF
v_gene: TRBV9; j_gene: TRBJ2-2; len: 13; CDR3aa: CASSVVDTGELFF
v_gene: TRBV7-9; j_gene: TRBJ2-5; len: 14; CDR3aa: CASSLGGPKETQYF
v_gene: TRBV6-5; j_gene: TRBJ1-4; len: 12; CDR3aa: CASWTTNEKLFF
v_gene: TRBV5-1; j_gene: TRBJ2-1; len: 11; CDR3aa: CASSRGNEQFF
v_gene: TRBV5-1; j_gene: TRBJ2-5; len: 15; CDR3aa: CASSTSLTGWETQYF
v_gene: TRBV11-1; j_gene: TRBJ1-2; len: 14; CDR3aa: CASSSLGTGNGYTF
v_gene: TRBV9; j_gene: TRBJ2-2; len: 15; CDR3aa: CASSSNTANTGELFF
v_gene: TRBV27; j_gene: TRBJ2-7; len: 14; CDR3aa: CASSRLSSLLEQYF
v_gene: TRBV11-3; j_gene: TRBJ2-3; len: 13; CDR3aa: CASSLSGEDTQYF
v_gene: TRBV28; j_gene: TRBJ2-1; len: 15; CDR3aa: CASSFSVLIYNEQFF
v_gene: TRBV9; j_gene: TRBJ2-3; len: 16; CDR3aa: CASSPLAGLGTDTQYF
v_gene: TRBV5-4; j_gene: TRBJ2-7; len: 15; CDR3aa: CASSYLGDRVYEQYF
v_gene: TRBV28; j_gene: TRBJ2-2; len: 15; CDR3aa: CASSRGQGRTGELFF
v_gene: TRBV28; j_gene: TRBJ2-5; len: 14; CDR3aa: CASSPLGGRKTQYF
v_gene: TRBV6-1; j_gene: TRBJ1-1; len: 13; CDR3aa: CASSDLQIVEAFF
v_gene: TRBV7-6; j_gene: TRBJ2-5; len: 14; CDR3aa: CASSASGDQETQYF
v_gene: TRBV6-4; j_gene: TRBJ2-3; len: 16; CDR3aa: CASSDSSGRHTDTQYF
v_gene: TRBV11-2; j_gene: TRBJ2-3; len: 17; CDR3aa: CASSLVPPGRYGDTQYF
v_gene: TRBV27; j_gene: TRBJ2-7; len: 13; CDR3aa: CASSLHSGREQYF
v_gene: TRBV27; j_gene: TRBJ2-7; len: 14; CDR3aa: CASSYASGSYEQYF
v_gene: TRBV27; j_gene: TRBJ2-7; len: 16; CDR3aa: CASSLFLTGGSYEQYF
v_gene: TRBV28; j_gene: TRBJ2-1; len: 14; CDR3aa: CASRPGLAGNEQFF
v_gene: TRBV6-1; j_gene: TRBJ1-4; len: 14; CDR3aa: CASSENRANEKLFF
v_gene: TRBV6-5; j_gene: TRBJ2-5; len: 15; CDR3aa: CASSYGEGQIETQYF
v_gene: TRBV27; j_gene: TRBJ2-3; len: 13; CDR3aa: CASSLTFTDTQYF
v_gene: TRBV28; j_gene: TRBJ2-1; len: 15; CDR3aa: CASMGGTSSYNEQFF
v_gene: TRBV28; j_gene: TRBJ1-1; len: 12; CDR3aa: CASSLSDTEAFF
v_gene: TRBV4-2; j_gene: TRBJ2-1; len: 18; CDR3aa: CASSQFSGSGIVYNEQFF
v_gene: TRBV12-5; j_gene: TRBJ2-7; len: 15; CDR3aa: CASGLVPGLGGEQYF
v_gene: TRBV30; j_gene: TRBJ2-3; len: 17; CDR3aa: CAFRGGSGRAGTDTQYF
v_gene: TRBV18; j_gene: TRBJ2-7; len: 14; CDR3aa: CASSPGAGVEEQYF
v_gene: TRBV9; j_gene: TRBJ2-5; len: 14; CDR3aa: CASSATRGWETQYF
v_gene: TRBV5-4; j_gene: TRBJ2-6; len: 16; CDR3aa: CAIRTGGVSGANVLTF
v_gene: TRBV6-5; j_gene: TRBJ2-1; len: 15; CDR3aa: CASSSGGWGYNEQFF